This T cell receptor beta chain was captured by sequencing in a study of identical twins. The study's findings and limits: Conclusions were drawn cross-sectionally by statistical analysis, without following the same donors.

The CDR3 consists of 14 residues. Germline loops: CDR1 LGHDT, CDR2 YNNKEL (reference sequence). V was shortened by 1 base and J by 2 bases, with 8 bases between the two germline ends. TCRdb reprocessed the 5' RACE reads with MiXCR, giving one entry per CDR3 protein. The sample lists 250,000 to 350,000 distinct CDR3 sequences; under 9.5% were seen once. Worth noting for this clonotype: The antigen is undetermined.

This sample also belongs to another study, concerning yellow fever vaccine responses in identical twins. Per that study: In identical twins, vaccine T cell responses appeared partly shared and partly individual.

V gene TRBV3-1 combines with J gene TRBJ1-2, with D perhaps TRBD1 (5 bases). This TCR was recovered from a woman aged 18-29 years in good health. Specimen: memory (CD45RO+) T cells sorted from blood. DNA of the CDR3: TGTGCCAGCAGCCAAGTCGGGGGAAACTATGGCTACACCTTC. It yields the protein CASSQVGGNYGYTF.